A selection of T cell receptor beta chains follows, all from one sample in a study of breast tumors, draining lymph nodes, adjacent tissues. TCRdb itself ran the multiplex PCR reads through MiXCR, one entry per CDR3 protein. The sample records tens of thousands of distinct CDR3 sequences, about 61% being singletons. The sequencing sample was made of tumor-adjacent breast tissue. Every receptor here comes from a female donor with breast cancer. Some clones in this sample may be carry-over from other donors' samples. Both conserved end residues are part of each CDR3. Each record gives: D gene, CDR3 length, clone size, J gene, V gene, CDR3 DNA, CDR3 protein. The D gene is left open where the match is weak. Some rows have no size entry. The others give once, few or many, or a class for an expanded clone.

d_gene: -; len: 12; abundance: many; j_gene: TRBJ1-1; v_gene: TRBV24-1; CDR3nt: TGTGCCACCAGTGAGGGTGGCCACGAAGCTTTCTTT; CDR3aa: CATSEGGHEAFF
d_gene: TRBD1; len: 16; abundance: -; j_gene: TRBJ1-2; v_gene: TRBV6-5; CDR3nt: TGTGCCAGCAGTCCGGGGCCAGGGGGATCCCTCTGTGGCTACACCTTC; CDR3aa: CASSPGPGGSLCGYTF
d_gene: -; len: 14; abundance: many; j_gene: TRBJ2-1; v_gene: TRBV20-1; CDR3nt: TGCAGTGCTAGAGAAACAGGGCTGGTTAATGAGCAGTTCTTC; CDR3aa: CSARETGLVNEQFF
d_gene: TRBD2; len: 17; abundance: -; j_gene: TRBJ2-7; v_gene: TRBV19; CDR3nt: TGTGCCAGTAGTCCGGGACTAGCGGGGGGGAAGTCCTACGAGCAGTACTTC; CDR3aa: CASSPGLAGGKSYEQYF
d_gene: TRBD1; len: 15; abundance: -; j_gene: TRBJ1-4; v_gene: TRBV5-1; CDR3nt: TGCGCCAGCAGCTTTTCGACAGGGACTAATGAAGAACTGTTTTTT; CDR3aa: CASSFSTGTNEELFF
d_gene: -; len: 14; abundance: once; j_gene: TRBJ1-3; v_gene: TRBV9; CDR3nt: TGTGCCAGCAGCGTAGCCCCCTCTGGAAACACCATATATTTT; CDR3aa: CASSVAPSGNTIYF
d_gene: -; len: 11; abundance: once; j_gene: TRBJ1-2; v_gene: TRBV2; CDR3nt: TGTGCCAGCACGGGGAGTCGTGGCTACACCTTC; CDR3aa: CASTGSRGYTF
d_gene: -; len: 15; abundance: medium-sized; j_gene: TRBJ1-5; v_gene: TRBV7-8; CDR3nt: TGTGCCAGCAGCGCTAGTGACTCCTTGGGTCAGCCCCAGCATTTT; CDR3aa: CASSASDSLGQPQHF
d_gene: -; len: 14; abundance: few; j_gene: TRBJ2-7; v_gene: TRBV2; CDR3nt: TGTGCCACCACAACCGGGAGTCTGTCCTACGAGCAGTACTTC; CDR3aa: CATTTGSLSYEQYF
d_gene: -; len: 14; abundance: -; j_gene: TRBJ1-5; v_gene: TRBV5-1; CDR3nt: TGCGCCAGCAGCCCACGCACTGGGCGAGAAACCCAGCATTTT; CDR3aa: CASSPRTGRETQHF
d_gene: TRBD1; len: 13; abundance: few; j_gene: TRBJ2-7; v_gene: TRBV19; CDR3nt: TGTGCCAGTAGTTGGGACAGGGACTACGAGCAGTACTTC; CDR3aa: CASSWDRDYEQYF
d_gene: -; len: 12; abundance: many; j_gene: TRBJ2-4; v_gene: TRBV20-1; CDR3nt: TGCAGTGCTAGAGTGGCATCGGACATTCAGTACTTC; CDR3aa: CSARVASDIQYF
d_gene: -; len: 14; abundance: -; j_gene: TRBJ2-3; v_gene: TRBV7-9; CDR3nt: TGTGCCAGCAGCTTGGGCACAAGCACAGATACGCAGTATTTT; CDR3aa: CASSLGTSTDTQYF
d_gene: -; len: 14; abundance: -; j_gene: TRBJ2-5; v_gene: TRBV13; CDR3nt: TGTGCCAGCAGCTTCAGTCTAGCCCAAGAGACCCAGTACTTC; CDR3aa: CASSFSLAQETQYF
d_gene: -; len: 12; abundance: -; j_gene: TRBJ1-2; v_gene: TRBV28; CDR3nt: TGTGCCAGCAGTGGTCCTGACTATGGCTACACCTTC; CDR3aa: CASSGPDYGYTF
d_gene: -; len: 14; abundance: -; j_gene: TRBJ2-7; v_gene: TRBV7-9; CDR3nt: TGTGCCAGCAGCTTAAGCCCAGGGACGGGCGAGCAGTACTTC; CDR3aa: CASSLSPGTGEQYF
d_gene: -; len: 13; abundance: medium-sized; j_gene: TRBJ1-2; v_gene: TRBV2; CDR3nt: TGTGCCAGCAGTCAGGCGGGTAACTATGGCTACACCTTC; CDR3aa: CASSQAGNYGYTF
d_gene: -; len: 13; abundance: large; j_gene: TRBJ2-7; v_gene: TRBV14; CDR3nt: TGTGCCAGCAGCCAATGGGAGAGGGGGGAGCAGTACTTC; CDR3aa: CASSQWERGEQYF
d_gene: -; len: 15; abundance: -; j_gene: TRBJ2-1; v_gene: TRBV9; CDR3nt: TGTGCCAGCAGCGTAGAACTAGCTTTTGAAAATGAGCAGTTCTTC; CDR3aa: CASSVELAFENEQFF
d_gene: -; len: 13; abundance: -; j_gene: TRBJ2-7; v_gene: TRBV15; CDR3nt: TGTGCCACCAGCAGAGATCAGGGCTACGAGCAGTACTTC; CDR3aa: CATSRDQGYEQYF
d_gene: -; len: 14; abundance: many; j_gene: TRBJ2-5; v_gene: TRBV7-2; CDR3nt: TGTGCCAGCAGCTTAGGAGTGAGTACAGAGACCCAGTACTTC; CDR3aa: CASSLGVSTETQYF
d_gene: -; len: 12; abundance: -; j_gene: TRBJ2-3; v_gene: TRBV2; CDR3nt: TGTGCCAGCAGCCCAGGGGGGGATACGCAGTATTTT; CDR3aa: CASSPGGDTQYF
d_gene: -; len: 13; abundance: -; j_gene: TRBJ2-1; v_gene: TRBV14; CDR3nt: TGTGCCAGCTGCAGAGGGAGGTACAATGAGCAGTTCTTC; CDR3aa: CASCRGRYNEQFF
d_gene: -; len: 16; abundance: -; j_gene: TRBJ2-3; v_gene: TRBV6-2/TRBV6-3; CDR3nt: TGTGCCGCAGGAGGGCAGGGTCCCTCCCTAGGAGATACGCAGTATTTT; CDR3aa: CAAGGQGPSLGDTQYF
d_gene: TRBD1; len: 13; abundance: -; j_gene: TRBJ2-7; v_gene: TRBV20-1; CDR3nt: TGCAGTGCTAGAGATGACAGGGATTACGAGCAGTACTTC; CDR3aa: CSARDDRDYEQYF
d_gene: -; len: 13; abundance: many; j_gene: TRBJ1-1; v_gene: TRBV10-3; CDR3nt: TGTGCCATCATCGGGCAGGGCGAGACTGAAGCTTTCTTT; CDR3aa: CAIIGQGETEAFF
d_gene: TRBD1; len: 14; abundance: -; j_gene: TRBJ1-5; v_gene: TRBV2; CDR3nt: TGTGCCAGCAGTCAGGACAGGGTTAGACAGCCCCAGCATTTT; CDR3aa: CASSQDRVRQPQHF
d_gene: TRBD1; len: 15; abundance: many; j_gene: TRBJ1-1; v_gene: TRBV5-6; CDR3nt: TGTGCCAGCAGCTTGGGGGACAGGGAGAACACTGAAGCTTTCTTT; CDR3aa: CASSLGDRENTEAFF
d_gene: -; len: 14; abundance: medium-sized; j_gene: TRBJ2-7; v_gene: TRBV2; CDR3nt: TGTGCCAGCAGTGAAGCGCTTCGCTCCTACGAGCAGTACTTC; CDR3aa: CASSEALRSYEQYF
d_gene: TRBD2; len: 18; abundance: medium-sized; j_gene: TRBJ2-3; v_gene: TRBV5-1; CDR3nt: TGCGCCAGCAGCTCCCCTCCGGGACTAGCGGGGGGGCGGGATACGCAGTATTTT; CDR3aa: CASSSPPGLAGGRDTQYF
d_gene: -; len: 14; abundance: medium-sized; j_gene: TRBJ1-3; v_gene: TRBV5-1; CDR3nt: TGCGCCAGCGGCAGGGGAGCCTCTGGAAACACCATATATTTT; CDR3aa: CASGRGASGNTIYF
d_gene: -; len: 15; abundance: -; j_gene: TRBJ1-2; v_gene: TRBV7-3; CDR3nt: TGTGCCAGCAGCTTGACGCATCAGGGGAACTATGGCTACACCTTC; CDR3aa: CASSLTHQGNYGYTF
d_gene: TRBD1; len: 17; abundance: -; j_gene: TRBJ1-2; v_gene: TRBV14; CDR3nt: TGTGCCAGCAGCCAAGACCCCGGGACAGGGGTCTTCTATGGCTACACCTTC; CDR3aa: CASSQDPGTGVFYGYTF
d_gene: TRBD2; len: 19; abundance: many; j_gene: TRBJ2-5; v_gene: TRBV19; CDR3nt: TGTGCCAGTAGTGCGGGACTAGCGGGCGTAACCGCCGGACGGGGGACCCAGTACTTC; CDR3aa: CASSAGLAGVTAGRGTQYF
d_gene: -; len: 17; abundance: many; j_gene: TRBJ1-5; v_gene: TRBV25-1; CDR3nt: TGTGCCAGCAGTGAGGATACGTGTAGGACCAGCCATCAGCCCCAGCATTTT; CDR3aa: CASSEDTCRTSHQPQHF
d_gene: -; len: 13; abundance: many; j_gene: TRBJ1-6; v_gene: TRBV3-1; CDR3nt: TGTGCCAGCAGCCCGTTGAGTAGGGAGACCCTCCACTTT; CDR3aa: CASSPLSRETLHF
d_gene: TRBD2; len: 14; abundance: -; j_gene: TRBJ2-7; v_gene: TRBV19; CDR3nt: TGTGCCAGTAAGACTAGCGGGAGCTCCTACGAGCAGTACTTC; CDR3aa: CASKTSGSSYEQYF
d_gene: -; len: 14; abundance: medium-sized; j_gene: TRBJ2-7; v_gene: TRBV4-3; CDR3nt: TGCGCCAGCAGCCTTTTCGGGGGAGCCTACGAGCAGTACTTC; CDR3aa: CASSLFGGAYEQYF
d_gene: -; len: 13; abundance: many; j_gene: TRBJ1-4; v_gene: TRBV15; CDR3nt: TGTGCCACCGGGCAGTATGTTAATGAAAAACTGTTTTTT; CDR3aa: CATGQYVNEKLFF
d_gene: -; len: 13; abundance: many; j_gene: TRBJ1-1; v_gene: TRBV2; CDR3nt: TGTGCCAGCAGTGAACTGGAAAACACTGAAGCTTTCTTT; CDR3aa: CASSELENTEAFF
d_gene: TRBD1; len: 13; abundance: -; j_gene: TRBJ1-2; v_gene: TRBV20-1; CDR3nt: TGCAGTGCTCTCGAGGACAGGGAACATGGCTACACCTTC; CDR3aa: CSALEDREHGYTF